The rows below give T cell receptor beta chains drawn from one sample of a study of blood T cell repertoires in COVID-19. TCRdb keeps only in-frame clones here, not all; method: immunoSEQ multiplex PCR. The table shows about 140,000 clones, with around 88% occurring only once. Sequenced: peripheral blood. The receptors originated from a human donor in a cohort sampled during active COVID-19. Both conserved end residues are part of each CDR3. D genes are given only for firm matches. Rows may omit the clone size; those that give it use once, few, many or a size class.

D gene: TRBD1
V gene: TRBV24-1
J gene: TRBJ1-2
clone size: NA
CDR3 protein: CATSDPGQGHYGYTF
CDR3 DNA: TGTGCCACCAGTGATCCGGGACAGGGGCACTATGGCTACACCTTC

D gene: TRBD2
V gene: TRBV13
J gene: TRBJ2-7
clone size: NA
CDR3 protein: CASSLGRGRGSYEQYF
CDR3 DNA: TGTGCCAGCAGCTTGGGGAGGGGCCGGGGGTCCTACGAGCAGTACTTC

D gene: NA
V gene: TRBV21-1
J gene: TRBJ1-2
clone size: NA
CDR3 protein: CASSTSAPTDYGYTF
CDR3 DNA: TGTGCCAGCAGCACCTCGGCGCCGACAGATTATGGCTACACCTTC

D gene: NA
V gene: TRBV5-1
J gene: TRBJ1-3
clone size: NA
CDR3 protein: CASSSQGSSGNTIYF
CDR3 DNA: TGCGCCAGCAGCTCACAGGGTTCCTCTGGAAACACCATATATTTT

D gene: TRBD1
V gene: TRBV28
J gene: TRBJ2-3
clone size: NA
CDR3 protein: CASSPGGASTDTQYF
CDR3 DNA: TGTGCCAGCAGTCCAGGGGGCGCTAGCACAGATACGCAGTATTTT

D gene: NA
V gene: TRBV2
J gene: TRBJ1-4
clone size: few
CDR3 protein: CASKVLLNQEKLFF
CDR3 DNA: TGTGCCAGCAAAGTTTTACTAAATCAGGAAAAACTGTTTTTT

D gene: TRBD1
V gene: TRBV15
J gene: TRBJ1-5
clone size: NA
CDR3 protein: CATSRIRTGTGGYQPQHF
CDR3 DNA: TGTGCCACCAGCAGAATCCGTACCGGGACAGGGGGCTATCAGCCCCAGCATTTT

D gene: NA
V gene: TRBV10-3
J gene: TRBJ2-7
clone size: once
CDR3 protein: CAISGGDEQYF
CDR3 DNA: TGTGCCATCAGCGGGGGTGACGAGCAGTACTTC

D gene: NA
V gene: TRBV18
J gene: TRBJ1-4
clone size: NA
CDR3 protein: CASSLSGSANEKLFF
CDR3 DNA: TGTGCCAGCTCACTCTCAGGGTCCGCCAATGAAAAACTGTTTTTT

D gene: NA
V gene: TRBV2
J gene: TRBJ1-2
clone size: NA
CDR3 protein: CASSTGSNYGYTF
CDR3 DNA: TGTGCCAGCAGCACAGGTAGTAACTATGGCTACACCTTC

D gene: TRBD1
V gene: TRBV2
J gene: TRBJ1-2
clone size: few
CDR3 protein: CASPTGDPDGYTF
CDR3 DNA: TGTGCCAGCCCGACAGGGGATCCCGATGGCTACACCTTC